This paragraph reports one T cell receptor (beta chain). These data come from a study of blood T cell repertoires in COVID-19. As for the study in general: The United States, Italy and Spain supplied acute and convalescent COVID-19 samples.

Per the original data handling: Amplified reference gene primers provided the basis for estimating nucleated cell counts. Some clones are missing from TCRdb's copy, which holds only in-frame ones; the method was immunoSEQ multiplex PCR. V and J calls plus clone size are reproduced from that table; the DNA served to infer D and trimming. The data contain about 170,000 clones, around nine tenths of them singletons. CDR1 and CDR2 (germline): SGHKS, YYEKEE (reference sequence). The CDR3 loop spans 17 amino acids. The germline V and J ends were trimmed by 0 bases and 0 bases, with 13 bases remaining between them.

The chain recombines TRBV5-5 with TRBJ1-5, with unresolved D. The sequenced sample consisted of peripheral blood. This receptor was taken from a woman older than 75 with COVID-19, enrolled during active disease. The CDR3 bases are TGTGCCAGCAGCTTGGCGTCCGGGGAATATAGCAATCAGCCCCAGCATTTT. Its translation: CASSLASGEYSNQPQHF.